Listed below are T cell receptor beta chains from one sample, sequenced in a study of neoadjuvant anti-PD-1 for oral cavity cancer. Sequencing was performed with immunoSEQ multiplex PCR; in TCRdb, only in-frame clones are kept and a portion is missing. The sample includes tens of thousands of clones, about 86% of them seen just once. This specimen was PBMCs, taken before nivolumab (anti-PD-1) treatment. The receptors were sampled from a person aged 35-79 years with oral cavity squamous cell carcinoma. The CDR3 runs from the conserved cysteine through the conserved F or W. A D gene is named only where the DNA matches it firmly. Some rows mark clone size as missing; the rest say once, few, many or name a class of expanded clone.

TRBJ2-7 | NA | TRBV10-1 | NA | CASSEQMTAEQYF | TGCGCCAGCAGTGAGCAAATGACAGCCGAGCAGTACTTC
TRBJ2-5 | once | TRBV30 | TRBD1 | CAWSAGDRGYKETQYF | TGTGCCTGGAGTGCCGGAGACAGGGGGTATAAAGAGACCCAGTACTTC
TRBJ1-1 | few | TRBV5-5 | NA | CASSFWGTEAFF | TGTGCCAGCAGCTTTTGGGGCACTGAAGCTTTCTTT
TRBJ2-1 | NA | TRBV6-1 | NA | CASRALGYNEQFF | TGTGCCAGCAGAGCACTCGGGTACAATGAGCAGTTCTTC
TRBJ1-5 | NA | TRBV30 | TRBD1 | CAWRPGTVNRGPQHF | TGTGCCTGGAGACCGGGGACAGTGAACCGTGGGCCCCAGCATTTT
TRBJ2-7 | few | TRBV6-1 | NA | CAGQDGRSYEQYF | TGTGCCGGACAAGACGGACGATCCTACGAGCAGTACTTC
TRBJ2-2 | NA | TRBV5-4 | TRBD1 | CASSSDRGFTGELFF | TGTGCCAGCAGCTCGGACAGGGGTTTCACCGGGGAGCTGTTTTTT
TRBJ2-7 | NA | TRBV30 | TRBD1 | CAWSRGQGAYEQYF | TGTGCCTGGAGTAGGGGACAGGGGGCCTACGAGCAGTACTTC
TRBJ2-7 | once | TRBV28 | TRBD1 | CASYRQGWTYEQYF | TGTGCCAGCTACCGACAGGGCTGGACCTACGAGCAGTACTTC
TRBJ2-7 | NA | TRBV4-2 | TRBD2 | CASSQVDTSGSTYEQYF | TGTGCCAGCAGCCAAGTGGATACTAGCGGGAGTACTTACGAGCAGTACTTC
TRBJ1-2 | NA | TRBV10-3 | NA | CAITPGQDYGYTF | TGTGCCATCACCCCGGGACAAGACTATGGCTACACCTTC